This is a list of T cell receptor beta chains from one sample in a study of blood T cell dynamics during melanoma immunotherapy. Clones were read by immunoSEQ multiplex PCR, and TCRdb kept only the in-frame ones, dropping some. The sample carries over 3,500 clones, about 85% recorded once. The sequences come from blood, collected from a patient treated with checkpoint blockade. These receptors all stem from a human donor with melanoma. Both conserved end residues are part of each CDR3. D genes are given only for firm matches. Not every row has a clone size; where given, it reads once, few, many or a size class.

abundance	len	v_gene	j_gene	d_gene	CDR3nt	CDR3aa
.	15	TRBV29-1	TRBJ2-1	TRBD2	TGCAGCGGTGAATTAGGACTAGCGGGGATCAATGAGCAGTTCTTC	CSGELGLAGINEQFF
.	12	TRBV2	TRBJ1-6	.	TGTGCCAGCAGTGAAGGTTATTCACCCCTCCACTTT	CASSEGYSPLHF
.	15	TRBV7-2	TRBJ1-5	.	TGTGCCAGCAGCCTGGTCTCAGGGGCAAATCAGCCCCAGCATTTT	CASSLVSGANQPQHF
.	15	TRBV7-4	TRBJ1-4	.	TGTGCCAGCAGCCCCGGGACCAACAGGAATGAAAAACTGTTTTTT	CASSPGTNRNEKLFF
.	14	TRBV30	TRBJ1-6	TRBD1	TGTGCCGGGGACAGCCGGACTTATAATTCACCCCTCCACTTT	CAGDSRTYNSPLHF
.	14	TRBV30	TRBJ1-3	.	TGTGCCTGGTCGAAGGGTGGATCTGGAAACACCATATATTTT	CAWSKGGSGNTIYF
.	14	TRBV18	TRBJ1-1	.	TGTGCCAGCTCACTATGGTTAGAGAACACTGAAGCTTTCTTT	CASSLWLENTEAFF
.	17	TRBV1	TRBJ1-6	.	TGCACCAGCAGCCAACTGTTGGCACAGAGGTGGAATTCACCCCTCCACTTT	CTSSQLLAQRWNSPLHF
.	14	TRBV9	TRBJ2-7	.	TGTGCCAGCAGCGTAGGAGGGGTTAGCTACGAGCAGTACTTC	CASSVGGVSYEQYF
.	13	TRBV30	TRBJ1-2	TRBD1	TGTGCCTGGACCGAACAGGGGCCCTATGGCTACACCTTC	CAWTEQGPYGYTF
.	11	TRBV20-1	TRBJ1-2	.	TGCAGTGCTAGAGGGGACGGGGGAAGGACCTTC	CSARGDGGRTF
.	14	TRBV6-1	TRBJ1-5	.	TGTGCCAGCAGTTCCTGGGGGAGCAATCAGCCCCAGCATTTT	CASSSWGSNQPQHF
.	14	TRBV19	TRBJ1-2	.	TGTGCCAGTAGATTACAGGTTTCGGGGTATGGCTACACCTTC	CASRLQVSGYGYTF
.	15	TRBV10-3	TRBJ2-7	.	TGTGCCATCAGTCCTAGGGTTGGGGGTGACTACGAGCAGTACTTC	CAISPRVGGDYEQYF
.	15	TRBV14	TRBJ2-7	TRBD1	TGTGCCAGCAGCCAACCGGGACAGGGGGTCCACGAGCAGTACTTC	CASSQPGQGVHEQYF
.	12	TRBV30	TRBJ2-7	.	TGTGCCTGGGTGGGGTTTACCGGCGAGCAGTACTTC	CAWVGFTGEQYF
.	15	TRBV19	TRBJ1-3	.	TGTGCCAGTAGCCCATCACTCAACTCTGGAAACACCATATATTTT	CASSPSLNSGNTIYF
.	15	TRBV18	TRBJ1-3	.	TGTGCCAGCTCACCGAACGGCGGGGGTTTGGACACCATATATTTT	CASSPNGGGLDTIYF
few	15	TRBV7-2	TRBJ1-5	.	TGTGCCAGCAGCTTATCGGCTTCGGGCAATCAGCCCCAGCATTTT	CASSLSASGNQPQHF
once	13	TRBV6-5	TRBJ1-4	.	TGTGCCAGCAGTTTGACAGCTAATGAAAAACTGTTTTTT	CASSLTANEKLFF
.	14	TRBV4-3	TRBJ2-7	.	TGCGCCAGCAGCCTCGGGCCCAATAACTACGAGCAGTACTTC	CASSLGPNNYEQYF
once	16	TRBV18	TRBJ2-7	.	TGTGCCAGCTCACCACCGGGGGGCGCGGACGGGGACGAGCAGTACTTC	CASSPPGGADGDEQYF
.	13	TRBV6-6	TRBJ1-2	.	TGTGCCAGCAGTTACCTGGTTAACTATGGCTACACCTTC	CASSYLVNYGYTF
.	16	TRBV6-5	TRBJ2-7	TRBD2	TGTGCCAGCAGTTACTCGGCGGGCGGGGGGGCATACGAGCAGTACTTC	CASSYSAGGGAYEQYF
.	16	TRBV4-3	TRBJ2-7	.	TGCGCCAGCAGCCAAGCTTACGTTACTTCTTTCTACGAGCAGTACTTC	CASSQAYVTSFYEQYF
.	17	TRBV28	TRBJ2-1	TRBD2	TGTGCCAGCAGTCCGAGTAGCGGGGGGGCCTCCTACAATGAGCAGTTCTTC	CASSPSSGGASYNEQFF
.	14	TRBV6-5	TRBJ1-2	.	TGTGCCAGCAGTCCGCAGGCGGGCTCCTATGGCTACACCTTC	CASSPQAGSYGYTF
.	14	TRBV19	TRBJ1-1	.	TGTGTCGCAAGGGGGATGAAGGGCTGGACTGAAGCTTTCTTT	CVARGMKGWTEAFF
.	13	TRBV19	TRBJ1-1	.	TGTGCCAGTACGGAGGGCATGAACACTGAAGCTTTCTTT	CASTEGMNTEAFF
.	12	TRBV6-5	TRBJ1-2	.	TGTGCCAGCAGTCAACGCACGGGTGGCTACACCTTC	CASSQRTGGYTF
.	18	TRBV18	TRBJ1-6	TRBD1	TGTGCCAGCTCACCATCACAGGGACAGGAGTTATATAATTCACCCCTCCACTTT	CASSPSQGQELYNSPLHF
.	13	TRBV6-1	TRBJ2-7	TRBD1	TGTGCCAGCAGTGGTACAGGGGGCTACGAGCAGTACTTC	CASSGTGGYEQYF
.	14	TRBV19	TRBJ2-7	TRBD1	TGTGCCAGTAGGGAACAGGGGCCCTCCTACGAGCAGTACTTC	CASREQGPSYEQYF
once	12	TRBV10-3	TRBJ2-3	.	TGTGCCATCAGAACGGGAACAGATACGCAGTATTTT	CAIRTGTDTQYF
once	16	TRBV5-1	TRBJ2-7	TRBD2	TGCGCCAGCAGCTTTTTCGGACTAGCGGGGGACTACGAGCAGTACTTC	CASSFFGLAGDYEQYF
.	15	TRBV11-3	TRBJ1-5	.	TGTGCCAGCAGCTTAAGACGGGATAGCAATCAGCCCCAGCATTTT	CASSLRRDSNQPQHF
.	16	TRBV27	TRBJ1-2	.	TGTGCCAGCAGTGCTAGGGGGGTCCCCCCCGACTATGGCTACACCTTC	CASSARGVPPDYGYTF
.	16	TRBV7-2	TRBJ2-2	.	TGTGCCAGCAGCTTAGGGAGGGGGGCGAGGACCGGGGAGCTGTTTTTT	CASSLGRGARTGELFF
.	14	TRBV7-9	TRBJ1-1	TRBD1	TGTGCCAGCAGCGCACAGGGGGCAGTCACTGAAGCTTTCTTT	CASSAQGAVTEAFF
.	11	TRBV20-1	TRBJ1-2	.	TGCAGTGCTAGAGATTACTCCGGCTACACCTTC	CSARDYSGYTF
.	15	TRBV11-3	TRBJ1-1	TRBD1	TGTGCCAGCAGCCTTTCCGGGACAGCGAACACTGAAGCTTTCTTT	CASSLSGTANTEAFF
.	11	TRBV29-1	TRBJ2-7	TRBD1	TGCAGCGTTAGAACAGGGGACGAGCAGTACTTC	CSVRTGDEQYF
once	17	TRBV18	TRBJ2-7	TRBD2	TGTGCCAGCTCACCAAATCGGAGGCAGGGAGGGGCCTGGGAGCAGTACTTC	CASSPNRRQGGAWEQYF
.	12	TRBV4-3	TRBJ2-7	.	TGCGCCAGCAGCCAAGACGGTGGTCGGCAGTACTTC	CASSQDGGRQYF
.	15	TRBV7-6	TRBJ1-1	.	TGTGCCAGCAGCCCCATTCCTGACGGGAACACTGAAGCTTTCTTT	CASSPIPDGNTEAFF
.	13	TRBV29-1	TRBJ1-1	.	TGCAGCGTTGAAGGGGCGCTGGGCACTGAAGCTTTCTTT	CSVEGALGTEAFF
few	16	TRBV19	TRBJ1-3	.	TGTGCCAGTAGTATAGAAATGACAGACTCTGGAAACACCATATATTTT	CASSIEMTDSGNTIYF
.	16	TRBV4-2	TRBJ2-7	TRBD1	TGTGCCAGCAGCCAAGGCATGAACAGGGGTAGTGACGAGCAGTACTTC	CASSQGMNRGSDEQYF
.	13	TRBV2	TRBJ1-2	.	TGTGCCAGCAGTGAATTGGGTCCTTGGGACTACACCTTC	CASSELGPWDYTF
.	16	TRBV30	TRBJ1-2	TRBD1	TGTGCCTGGAGACCGGGGGACAGGGGGCTTAACTATGGCTACACCTTC	CAWRPGDRGLNYGYTF
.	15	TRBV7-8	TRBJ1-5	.	TGTGCCAGCAGCTTAGCCCTATCAGTGTCTTGGCCCCAGCATTTT	CASSLALSVSWPQHF
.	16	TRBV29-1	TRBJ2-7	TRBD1	TGCAGCGTTGCCCGACCCCAGGGGACAGGGGACTACGAGCAGTACTTC	CSVARPQGTGDYEQYF